This TCR beta chain was profiled in a study of T cells after posttransplantation cyclophosphamide. This CDR3 region has 17 residues. Germline V lookup: CDR1 LGHNA, CDR2 YSLEER. The V and J ends lost 0 bases and 2 bases, in that order; junction bases with no gene match: 5. In this sample, this clone turned up many times. Busulfan-fludarabine conditioning, marrow transplant, and cyclophosphamide on days +3 and +4 were administered. Repertoires were generated with immunoSEQ multiplex PCR, while TCRdb's copy carries only in-frame clones and drops some. The sample presents more than 10,000 clones, none singletons.

This receptor was taken from a female patient aged 35 to 55 who received an allogeneic stem cell transplant from an unrelated donor, was CMV-positive, and had acute GVHD only. Part of the T cells may come from the graft donor. The sequenced sample was PBMCs, obtained after allogeneic stem cell transplant with posttransplant cyclophosphamide. The rearrangement joins TRBV4-3 to TRBJ2-2; 8 bases fit TRBD2. CDR3 amino acids: CASSQEWAGGNTGELFF. CDR3 coding DNA: TGCGCCAGCAGCCAAGAATGGGCGGGGGGTAACACCGGGGAGCTGTTTTTT.